This T cell receptor beta chain was profiled in a study of shared clonotypes between healthy human individuals. About the research overall: Three plates were used per donor for CD4 naive, three for CD4 memory, two for CD8 naive and one for CD8 memory. Whole-study results and caveats: Memory subsets had estimated richness that was generally smaller than that of naive subsets. It was observed that 5% to 6.5% of naive CD4 clonotypes were shared across several donors.

Only in-frame clones appear in the TCRdb table, and some are missing; sequencing was by immunoSEQ multiplex PCR. The sample holds a few hundred thousand clones; roughly 84% are singletons and the top ten take around 15%. This clone was counted between two and nine times. The antigen is unknown. Trimming took 0 bases from V and 3 from J; bases not matched to a gene: 3. Looked up from germline, CDR1 is MGHRA and CDR2 is YSYEKL. The CDR3 is 15 residues long. With CCR7-negative CD45RA+ TemRA cells, CD45RO+ cells were combined in CD8 memory. The chain carries TRBV4-1 and TRBJ2-5; 8 bases line up with TRBD1. The sequencing sample was made of memory CD8+ T cells sorted from blood. Subset meaning: CD45RO+ cells pooled with CCR7-negative TemRA cells. The receptor was isolated from a man between 18 and 29 years old in good health. CDR3 coding DNA: TGCGCCAGCAGCCAAGATCCAGGGGGCAAAGAGACCCAGTACTTC. This encodes CASSQDPGGKETQYF.